One and the same sample provided the 25 T cell receptor beta chains below, sequenced in a study of cytomegalovirus exposure and HLA in healthy donors. Use of 60 Vbeta and 13 Jbeta primers characterized the PCR. Profiling relied on immunoSEQ multiplex PCR, and the TCRdb table lists in-frame clones only, not all of them. The table lists some 140,000 clones, around three quarters of them singletons. The sequencing input was PBMCs. All receptors come from a man between 40 and 49 years old in good health and CMV-seropositive.

V usage is TRBV5-6 and J usage is TRBJ1-2, with D possibly TRBD1 on 5 matching bases. Germline V lookup: CDR1 SGHDT, CDR2 YYEEEE. The ends were cut back, 2 bases at V and 6 bases at J, with 14 bases in the middle. CDR3 length equals 14 residues. CDR3 nucleotide sequence: TGTGCCAGCAGCTTATGGGGGGAAGGTCATGGCTACACCTTC. Its protein is CASSLWGEGHGYTF.

The chain links TRBV6-5 to TRBJ2-4, with D perhaps TRBD2 (6 bases). Trimming took off 5 bases at V and 6 bases at J, with 14 bases between the two ends. CDR1 and CDR2 from the germline V gene are MNHEY and SVGAGI. CDR3 size: 14 residues. CDR3 sequence (DNA): TGTGCCAGCAGTGGTTCCAGGGAGGCAAACATTCAGTACTTC. The encoded protein is CASSGSREANIQYF.

This clone was seen a single time. The CDR3 loop is CASSVGVTGVNEQFF. DNA of the CDR3: TGTGCCAGCAGCGTAGGCGTTACGGGGGTGAATGAGCAGTTCTTC. The V call is TRBV9, the J call TRBJ2-1; D perhaps matches TRBD2 (6 bases). The CDR3 runs to 15 residues. V dropped 0 bases and J dropped 7 bases, with 14 bases sitting between them. Germline values: CDR1 SGDLS, CDR2 YYNGEE.

The chain employs TRBV6-5 and TRBJ2-7, with D possibly TRBD2 on 6 matching bases. V lost 7 bases and J lost 6, with 19 bases in between. The CDR3 sequence is 14 residues long. Germline assignment: CDR1 MNHEY and CDR2 SVGAGI. This CDR3 is CASKVEAGKGEQYF. The DNA of the CDR3 is TGTGCCAGCAAGGTGGAGGCGGGAAAGGGCGAGCAGTACTTC.

A word on this clone: One end of the junction varies from germline; a read error may be responsible. CDR3 DNA sequence: TGTGCTAGCAGCAAAGTTCTAGCGGGACCCAATGAGCAGTTCTTC. This sequence encodes CASSKVLAGPNEQFF. V usage is TRBV7-7 and J usage is TRBJ2-1; 9 positions match TRBD2. Per germline, CDR1 SSHAT and CDR2 FNYEAQ (reference sequence). The CDR3 is made up of 15 amino acids.

The J gene is TRBJ2-7, the V gene TRBV29-1; 10 bases line up with TRBD2. Germline CDR1 is SQVTM and CDR2 is ANQGSEA. This CDR3 is built from 16 residues. Trimming removed 1 base from V and 6 bases from J; junction bases left unmatched: 12. The CDR3 coding sequence is TGCAGCGTTGAAGGGGGGGGCCGGACTAGCGGTGGCGAGCAGTACTTC. Protein sequence: CSVEGGGRTSGGEQYF.

The rearrangement joins TRBV7-9 to TRBJ2-1; a possible D gene is TRBD2 (6 bases). The CDR3 covers 14 residues. Per the germline V gene, CDR1 is SEHNR and CDR2 is FQNEAQ (reference sequence). The V and J ends lost 2 bases and 6 bases respectively, with 11 bases between them. The DNA for the CDR3 is TGTGCCAGCAGCTTAACGGGACTGAGCAATGAGCAGTTCTTC. Protein: CASSLTGLSNEQFF.

The chain has TRBV5-6 and TRBJ2-3; TRBD2 aligns across 7 bases. In germline, CDR1 is SGHDT, CDR2 YYEEEE. Losses at the gene ends were 2 bases for V and 2 bases for J; bases not matched to a gene: 5. This CDR3 is 15 amino acids long. The CDR3 DNA is TGTGCCAGCAGCTTAGGGCTAGCGGACACAGATACGCAGTATTTT. Translation: CASSLGLADTDTQYF.

CDR3 nucleotide sequence: TGCGCCAGCAGTGCCAGCGGGAGCAATGAGCAGTTCTTC. Its translation is CASSASGSNEQFF. The chain combines TRBV10-1 with TRBJ2-1, with 8 bases aligning to TRBD2. The V gene end was trimmed by 4 bases and the J gene end by 6 bases; junction bases not matched to a gene: 2. Germline-derived CDR1 and CDR2 are WNHNN and SYGVQD (reference sequence). The CDR3 has 13 residues.

The chain carries TRBV4-2 and TRBJ2-1; 8 positions agree with TRBD2. The V and J ends lost 4 bases and 6 bases, in that order; junction bases with no gene match: 17. Germline CDR1 LGHNA, CDR2 YNFKEQ. The CDR3 runs 18 residues. This CDR3 is CASSPSLGAGEVGNEQFF. CDR3 coding DNA: TGTGCCAGCAGCCCCTCGTTAGGAGCGGGAGAAGTGGGCAATGAGCAGTTCTTC.

The chain uses TRBV29-1 and TRBJ2-7; a possible D gene is TRBD1 (6 bases). Germline CDR1 reads SQVTM; CDR2 reads ANQGSEA. The CDR3 is 13 amino acids. Deletions cut 4 bases from V and 0 bases from J, with 10 bases between. The CDR3 region is CSVGDTFSYEQYF. The CDR3 DNA follows: TGCAGCGTTGGGGACACTTTCTCCTACGAGCAGTACTTC.

The chain uses TRBV7-6 and TRBJ1-4, with no clear D. Germline V gene sequence: CDR1 SGHVS, CDR2 FNYEAQ. The CDR3 sequence is 14 residues long. Trimming removed 0 bases at V and 3 bases at J, with 5 bases between. Here the CDR3 DNA reads TGTGCCAGCAGCTTAGCCGGGGCTAATGAAAAACTGTTTTTT. Translated: CASSLAGANEKLFF.

V and J are TRBV5-6 and TRBJ1-5; D gene ambiguous. Germline V gives CDR1 SGHDT, CDR2 YYEEEE. V was cut by 2 bases and J by 9 bases, with 12 bases left in between. The CDR3 is 13 residues long. CDR3 bases: TGTGCCAGCAGCTTATATTTGCGGGGGCCCCAGCATTTT. It codes for CASSLYLRGPQHF.

This sequence joins TRBV2 and TRBJ1-6, with TRBD1 matching over 9 bases. This CDR3 contains 15 residues. CDR1 SNHLY and CDR2 FYNNEI come from the germline V gene. CDR3 nucleotide sequence: TGTGCAAAGGGGACAGGGAGATCCTATAATTCACCCCTCCACTTT. It yields the protein CAKGTGRSYNSPLHF.

The V and J genes are TRBV18 and TRBJ2-3; TRBD2 matches at 9 bases. The junction had 2 bases not matched to a gene; V was cut back by 2 bases and J by 2 bases. The germline V gene encodes CDR1 KGHSH and CDR2 LQKENI. The CDR3 length is 15 residues. CDR3 DNA sequence: TGTGCCAGCTCACCAATAGCGGGAGACACAGATACGCAGTATTTT. Encoded protein: CASSPIAGDTDTQYF.

V and J are TRBV27 and TRBJ2-7; D is unclear. The length of the CDR3 is 13 residues. Germline lookup yields CDR1 MNHEY and CDR2 SMNVEV (reference sequence). Trimming removed 2 bases from V and 0 bases from J, with 5 bases in between. CDR3 sequence (DNA): TGTGCCAGCAGTTTAGGGCGCTCCTACGAGCAGTACTTC. This encodes CASSLGRSYEQYF.

This chain's CDR3 is CASSVDGSTDEQYF. In DNA, the CDR3 is TGTGCCAGCAGCGTAGACGGGAGCACCGACGAGCAGTACTTC. The J gene is TRBJ2-7, the V gene TRBV9, with D possibly TRBD2 on 6 matching bases. Trimming pared 0 bases from V and 5 bases from J, leaving 12 bases between. Germline assignment: CDR1 SGDLS and CDR2 YYNGEE. The CDR3 is 14 amino acids. The full variable domain, in which reference TRBV9 and TRBJ2-7 provide the parts outside the CDR3, is DSGVTQTPKHLITATGQRVTLRCSPRSGDLSVYWYQQSLDQGLQFLIQYYNGEERAKGNILERFSAQQFPDLHSELNLSSLELGDSALYFCASSVDGSTDEQYFGPGTRLTVT.

The rearrangement links TRBV29-1 to TRBJ2-7, with a possible D match to TRBD1 (8 bases). The CDR3 loop spans 15 amino acids. Germline CDR1 is SQVTM and CDR2 is ANQGSEA. The V and J ends lost 6 bases and 5 bases respectively, with 23 bases between them. The CDR3 DNA sequence: TGCAGCGTCCCAGGGGGCGGGAGCAATAGGAACGAGCAGTACTTC. Residues: CSVPGGGSNRNEQYF.

The chain employs TRBV6-1 and TRBJ2-5, with TRBD2 matching over 10 bases. The end of the DNA aligns better with TRBJ2-7, so the J call may be wrong. The germline V gene encodes CDR1 MNHNS and CDR2 SASEGT. The CDR3 runs to 14 residues. DNA for the CDR3: TGTGCCAGCAGTGAGCGACTAGCGGGCTACGAGCAGTACTTC. Encoded protein: CASSERLAGYEQYF.

In this sample, this clone turned up a few times. The chain is built from TRBV9 and TRBJ1-4, with 11 bases lining up with TRBD1. Germline V gene sequence: CDR1 SGDLS, CDR2 YYNGEE. V was clipped by 3 bases and J by 8 bases; unmatched bases: 3. The CDR3 sequence is 14 residues long. The chain's CDR3 is CASSAGQGDEKLFF. The CDR3 DNA follows: TGTGCCAGCAGCGCGGGACAGGGGGACGAAAAACTGTTTTTT.

The chain recombines TRBV7-9 with TRBJ2-7; 8 bases agree with TRBD1. The CDR3 is 16 residues long. Germline loops: CDR1 SEHNR, CDR2 FQNEAQ (reference sequence). J lost 6 bases, V lost 3 bases, and 13 bases had no gene match. CDR3 region: CASSFYRQGTGGEQYF. The CDR3 bases are TGTGCCAGCAGCTTCTACAGGCAAGGGACAGGTGGCGAGCAGTACTTC.

The chain uses TRBV11-2 and TRBJ2-6, with D hard to call. Germline CDR1 is SGHAT and CDR2 is FQNNGV. This CDR3 has 13 residues. Trimming removed 7 bases from V and 4 bases from J, with 8 bases in between. The CDR3 DNA reads TGTGCCAGCACCCAACAGGGGGCCAACGTCCTGACTTTC. This gives the protein CASTQQGANVLTF.

V gene TRBV28 combines with J gene TRBJ1-4; D is ambiguous. The V gene's germline CDR1 is MDHEN and CDR2 SYDVKM. The CDR3 consists of 12 residues. V lost 4 bases and J 12 bases, leaving 12 bases between the germline ends. The chain's CDR3 is CASSSGGRELFF. The DNA of the CDR3 is TGTGCCAGCAGTTCTGGCGGGAGAGAACTGTTTTTT.

The chain couples TRBV9 to TRBJ2-7; D is perhaps TRBD2 (7 bases). Germline CDR1 reads SGDLS; CDR2 reads YYNGEE. The length of the CDR3 is 15 residues. Trimming removed 0 bases from V and 2 bases from J, with 12 bases in between. The CDR3 sequence: CASSVGGGLTYEQYF. CDR3 nucleotide sequence: TGTGCCAGCAGCGTAGGGGGGGGGCTGACCTACGAGCAGTACTTC.

The chain uses TRBV30 and TRBJ1-5, with D perhaps matching TRBD1 (5 bases). The CDR3 loop spans 13 amino acids. Germline CDR1 and CDR2: GTSNPN and SVGIG (reference sequence). V lost 2 bases, J lost 8 bases, and 13 bases lay in between. The CDR3 spells CAWSKGLREPQHF. In nucleotides, the CDR3 is TGTGCCTGGAGTAAGGGGCTCAGGGAGCCCCAGCATTTT.